This T cell receptor beta chain is drawn from a study of blood T cell repertoires in COVID-19. Study as a whole: Material from acute and convalescent COVID-19 was sourced from the United States, Italy and Spain.

The authors' processing: Reference gene primer amplification gave nucleated cell count estimates. Only in-frame clones appear in the TCRdb table, and some are missing; sequencing was by immunoSEQ multiplex PCR. V, J and clone size are those of that table, while D and trimming were read from the DNA. The data contain 220,000 or so clones, approximately 83% of them singletons. The CDR3 totals 14 residues. CDR1 and CDR2 (germline): KGHDR, SFDVKD. J was trimmed by 3 bases and V by 4 bases; bases with no gene match: 5. The rearrangement links TRBV24-1 to TRBJ2-7, with 7 bases matching TRBD1. The origin of this receptor is a woman aged 55-70 years with acute or convalescent COVID-19. The specimen was peripheral blood. The CDR3 DNA reads as TGTGCCACCAGTGAACGGGACAGCGTCTACGAGCAGTACTTC. As protein: CATSERDSVYEQYF.